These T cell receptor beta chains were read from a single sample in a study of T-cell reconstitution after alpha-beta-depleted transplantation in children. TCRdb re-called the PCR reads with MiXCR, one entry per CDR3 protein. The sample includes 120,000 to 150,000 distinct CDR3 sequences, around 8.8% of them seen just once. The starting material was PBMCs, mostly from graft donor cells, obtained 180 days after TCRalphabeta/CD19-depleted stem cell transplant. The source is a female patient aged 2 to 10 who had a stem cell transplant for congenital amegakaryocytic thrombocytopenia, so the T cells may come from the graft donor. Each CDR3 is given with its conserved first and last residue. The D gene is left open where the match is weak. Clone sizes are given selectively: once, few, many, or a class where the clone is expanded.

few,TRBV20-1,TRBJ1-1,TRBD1,TGCAGTGCCGCGGGACAGCTTATGAACACTGAAGCTTTCTTT,CSAAGQLMNTEAFF
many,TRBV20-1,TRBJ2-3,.,TGCAGTGCTAGAGATCGGGTCAAGACCTATACGCAGTATTTT,CSARDRVKTYTQYF
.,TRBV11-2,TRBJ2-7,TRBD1,TGTGCCAGCAGCTTAGCCTCCGGGACAGGGGCTCTCGAGCAGTACTTC,CASSLASGTGALEQYF
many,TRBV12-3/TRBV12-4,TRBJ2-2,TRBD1,TGTGCCAGCAGTGCTACAGGGGGCTCATTACTCACCGGGGAGCTGTTTTTT,CASSATGGSLLTGELFF
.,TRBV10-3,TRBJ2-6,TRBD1,TGTGCCGCCGGGGACAGAACCTCAGCCAACGTCCTGACTTTC,CAAGDRTSANVLTF
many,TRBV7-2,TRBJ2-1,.,TGTGCCAGCAGCCCAGGGGTAGGCAGGGGCCTCTACAATGAGCAGTTCTTC,CASSPGVGRGLYNEQFF
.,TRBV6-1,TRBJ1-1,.,TGTGCCAGCAGTGCAGGACCTGGGGGGATGAACACTGAAGCTTTCTTT,CASSAGPGGMNTEAFF
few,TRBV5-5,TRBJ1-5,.,TGTGCCAGCAGCTTGGACAGACTGAGCAGGCAGCCCCAGCATTTT,CASSLDRLSRQPQHF
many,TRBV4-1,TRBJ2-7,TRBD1,TGCGCCAGCAGCCAAGAAGCCCGTCAGGGGGCATCTTCCTACGAGCAGTACTTC,CASSQEARQGASSYEQYF
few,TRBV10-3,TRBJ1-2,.,TGTGCCATCACCATGGGGGCAGTCTATGGCTACACCTTC,CAITMGAVYGYTF